The next 7 T cell receptor beta chains were all read from a single sample in a study of cytomegalovirus exposure and HLA in healthy donors. This PCR relied on a set of 60 Vbeta primers and 13 Jbeta primers. Clones were read by immunoSEQ multiplex PCR, and TCRdb kept only the in-frame ones, dropping some. The sample yields 95,000 to 100,000 clones, roughly 74% seen once. What was sequenced was PBMCs. The source is a woman between 40 and 50 years old in good health and CMV-seronegative.

The V gene is TRBV21-1, the J gene TRBJ2-3; TRBD2, the D gene given by the table, was not confirmed from the DNA. TRBV21-1 constitutes a pseudogene. This CDR3 comprises 14 residues. The chain's CDR3 is CATYIAGRGDTQYF. The DNA for the CDR3 is TGTGCCACTTATATAGCGGGGAGGGGAGATACGCAGTATTTT.

This clone has only one observation. For the CDR3, the DNA is TGTGCCAGCAGCGCCACCGGGACAGGGTTAGGGGAGCAGTACTTC. Its protein is CASSATGTGLGEQYF. The rearrangement links TRBV11-3 to TRBJ2-7; 9 bases line up with TRBD1. CDR1 SGHNT and CDR2 YENEEA come from the germline V gene. Trimming removed 5 bases from V and 7 bases from J; junction bases left unmatched: 12. The CDR3 is 15 amino acids. The full variable domain, completed using reference TRBV11-3 and TRBJ2-7, is EAGVVQSPRYKIIEKKQPVAFWCNPISGHNTLYWYLQNLGQGPELLIRYENEEAVDDSQLPKDRFSAERLKGVDSTLKIQPAELGDSAVYLCASSATGTGLGEQYFGPGTRLTVT.

The count of this clone is one. The chain recombines TRBV4-2 with TRBJ2-5; D ambiguous. The germline V gene encodes CDR1 LGHNA and CDR2 YNFKEQ. CDR3 size: 13 residues. Trimming removed 0 bases from V and 7 bases from J, with 9 bases in between. CDR3 bases: TGTGCCAGCAGCCAAGATCGGTGGTCGACCCAGTACTTC. The encoded protein is CASSQDRWSTQYF.

This rearrangement joins TRBV6-1 to TRBJ2-7; a weak D match, TRBD1 (8 bases). Germline V gene sequence: CDR1 MNHNS, CDR2 SASEGT. The germline V and J ends were trimmed by 5 bases and 7 bases, with 21 bases remaining between them. The CDR3 totals 15 residues. The CDR3 DNA reads TGTGCCAGCAGTCAGGGGGCGGGAGAAACAGGAGAGCAGTACTTC. It specifies CASSQGAGETGEQYF.

The chain combines TRBV21-1 with TRBJ1-3; the tabulated D call, TRBD1, remains unverified against the DNA. TRBV21-1 is recorded as a pseudogene. This CDR3 region has 16 residues. The CDR3 coding sequence is TGTGCCAGCTTCCAGGGCAAGAAAGTATCCGGAAACACCATATATTTT. This translates into CASFQGKKVSGNTIYF.

The chain is built from TRBV2 and TRBJ2-7; the D gene is possibly TRBD1 (6 bases). V was cut by 6 bases and J by 2 bases, with 14 bases left in between. CDR3 length equals 14 residues. The V gene's germline CDR1 is SNHLY and CDR2 FYNNEI. CDR3 sequence: CASRWTVSTYEQYF. CDR3 DNA: TGTGCCAGCAGATGGACAGTCTCAACCTACGAGCAGTACTTC. The whole variable domain, filled in from reference TRBV2 and TRBJ2-7, reads EPEVTQTPSHQVTQMGQEVILRCVPISNHLYFYWYRQILGQKVEFLVSFYNNEISEKSEIFDDQFSVERPDGSNFTLKIRSTKLEDSAMYFCASRWTVSTYEQYFGPGTRLTVT.

The chain uses TRBV7-3 and TRBJ2-1; D may be TRBD1 (6 bases). The CDR3 is 13 residues long. CDR1 is SGHTA and CDR2 is FQGTGA in the germline V gene. V lost 5 bases to trimming and J lost 10 bases, with 15 bases between them. CDR3: CASSPLGGREQFF. The CDR3 DNA reads as TGTGCCAGCAGCCCATTAGGGGGTCGAGAGCAGTTCTTC.